This record concerns one T cell receptor (beta chain) sequence. Its antigen is unknown. Per-base qualities were not stored, and no clone one base away is much larger. The source of the sample is a study of graft-versus-host responses after intestinal transplantation (dated by TCRdb to the early 2020s). About the study as a whole: Recipients received multivisceral, liver-intestinal, or isolated intestinal transplants. Rather than being sequenced by the commercial service, samples from a few later patients were sequenced in-house on an Illumina MiSeq and processed with MiXCR. Donor T cell macrochimerism was defined as a peak of at least 4% donor T cells among recipient peripheral blood mononuclear cells. To identify alloreactive clones, pre-transplant mixed lymphocyte reaction products were sequenced and compared with unstimulated pre-transplant donor and recipient T cells. After intestinal transplantation, graft-versus-host and host-versus-graft alloreactive T cell clones in the graft, circulation and bone marrow were tracked using bulk TCR-beta CDR3 sequencing. The cohort enrolled under 25 intestinal transplant recipients including one retransplant, and a few patients lacking pretransplant specimens were excluded. Every recipient was given anti-thymocyte globulin induction, then maintenance tacrolimus and steroids for roughly three years. The study at large found these results: GvH clones turned up in recipient bone marrow, with some appearing earlier in ileal mucosa or blood, a pattern consistent with an intestinal mucosal origin. Peak levels of circulating GvH clones were associated with declines in HvG clones early after transplant. Patients with donor T cell macrochimerism had high GvH to HvG T cell clonal ratios in their allografts. Conclusions were limited by the relatively low number and heterogeneity of intestinal transplant patients.

The receptor library was made with the immunoSEQ multiplex PCR assay. Adaptive Biotechnologies carried out high-throughput TCR-beta CDR3 sequencing of genomic DNA for most patients. The study's own analysis went as follows. TCR sequencing data for 15 to 20 patients were retrieved from Adaptive's ImmunoSEQ software; a few other patients were processed with MiXCR and VDJtools. CDR3 nucleotide sequences shared by donor and recipient were removed because the origin of these sequences could not be assigned. To count as alloreactive, a clone needed at least 2-fold expansion over unstimulated cells and a minimum CFSE-low frequency of 0.002% (template counts) or 0.001% (read counts). A clone was considered mappable if detected in the sequenced pre-transplant spleen, lymph node, or MLR CFSE-low populations of the donor or recipient. Cumulative frequency of alloreactive clones was calculated as a percentage of all sequences weighted by copy number. What TCRdb holds here is the immuneACCESS table cut down to in-frame rearrangements. Part of the clones is not present; checked against another copy, under half of the missing clones reflect an unresolved V gene, and the others are unexplained. That table furnishes V, J and clone size, whereas the DNA furnished D and trimming. This sample holds over 15,000 clones; 85% to 95% were observed only once. The ten largest make up 0.75% to 0.9% of the sample.

Blood samples were collected up to 4 times in the first month after transplant and then at least monthly when available. This TCR derives from a human patient who received an intestinal transplant, so some T cells may come from the graft donor. This specimen was PBMCs, taken 23 days after intestinal transplant.

For the CDR3, the sequence is CASSLRLAGNFGQFF. The bases are TGTGCCAGCAGTTTAAGACTAGCGGGAAACTTTGGGCAGTTCTTC. The chain is made from TRBV27 and TRBJ2-1; a stretch of 11 junction bases matches TRBD2. Sequences MNHEY (CDR1) and SMNVEV (CDR2) are obtained from the germline V gene (reference sequence). V has 2 bases trimmed and J has 12 bases trimmed; junction bases matching no gene number 9. The CDR3 contains 15 residues, cysteine and phenylalanine counted. The kept DNA is CDR3 alone, 45 bases in frame from the first base.